The text below deals with one TCR beta chain. Generated by immunoSEQ multiplex PCR, the TCRdb table keeps only in-frame clones and is missing some. The sample shows 7,000 to 9,500 clones, about 88% of them seen only once. The sample originates from a study of OX40 agonist ivuxolimab in advanced cancers. At the level of the study: Administration of intravenous ivuxolimab to patients occurred every 2 weeks at 0.01 to 10 mg/kg. Of the participants, approximately 38% had some prior anti-PD-1, anti-PD-L1 or anti-CTLA-4 therapy, which was allowed.

This TCR was recovered from an adult with an advanced solid tumor such as melanoma, head and neck, liver or kidney cancer. The material sequenced was CD4+ or CD8+ T cells sorted from blood, taken in a trial of the OX40 agonist ivuxolimab.

The CDR3 bases are TGTGCCACCATGGCCCTTAGCAGGCCAACCTACGAGCAGTACTTC. Protein product: CATMALSRPTYEQYF. V usage is TRBV28 and J usage is TRBJ2-7, with D uncertain. Between the trimmed V and J ends, which lost 10 bases and 2 bases, there was a span of 21 bases. Germline CDR1 and CDR2: MDHEN and SYDVKM. CDR3 length equals 15 residues.